These 9 T cell receptor beta chains share one sample of origin, sequenced in a study of blood T cell repertoires in COVID-19. Measured with immunoSEQ multiplex PCR; TCRdb has only the in-frame clones, and not every one. The sample holds tens of thousands of clones; more than 65% are singletons and the top ten take 6.3%. What was sequenced was peripheral blood. All receptors derive from a man in his sixties with acute or convalescent COVID-19.

In this sample, this clone turned up once. This chain uses TRBV30 with TRBJ1-6, with a possible D match to TRBD1 (6 bases). V was trimmed by 4 bases and J by 6 bases, leaving 10 bases between them. This CDR3 has 13 amino acids. The germline V gene has CDR1 GTSNPN and CDR2 SVGIG (reference sequence). The DNA of the CDR3 is TGTGCCTGGACCGGACAGATTAATTCACCCCTCCACTTT. It encodes CAWTGQINSPLHF.

The CDR3 is CASTSTGGTTEAFF. The CDR3 nucleotides read TGTGCCAGCACTTCGACAGGGGGCACCACTGAAGCTTTCTTT. V usage is TRBV5-6 and J usage is TRBJ1-1; 10 bases line up with TRBD1. The CDR3 spans 14 residues. CDR1 is SGHDT, CDR2 YYEEEE, per germline. V was clipped by 6 bases and J by 4 bases; unmatched bases: 6.

The sample holds one count of this clone. The rearrangement uses TRBV19 and TRBJ2-1, with D maybe TRBD1 (9 bases). Germline CDR1 LNHDA, CDR2 SQIVND (reference sequence). Between the trimmed V and J ends, which lost 4 bases and 10 bases, there was a span of 20 bases. The CDR3 extends over 15 amino acids. CDR3 bases: TGTGCCAGTAGTACGGGGGGGACAGGGATTCGCGAGCAGTTCTTC. Protein: CASSTGGTGIREQFF.

The V and J genes are TRBV11-2 and TRBJ1-1, with D uncertain. The germline V gene has CDR1 SGHAT and CDR2 FQNNGV. The CDR3 loop spans 13 amino acids. V was clipped by 8 bases and J by 0 bases, with 10 bases between them. The CDR3 reads CASRIQMNTEAFF. The CDR3 bases are TGTGCCAGCCGTATTCAGATGAACACTGAAGCTTTCTTT.

J is TRBJ1-5 and V is TRBV2, with D possibly matching TRBD1 (6 bases). Germline V gene data show CDR1 as SNHLY and CDR2 as FYNNEI. Trimming stripped 6 bases from V and 4 bases from J, with 10 bases between. This CDR3 has 13 residues. The CDR3 DNA follows: TGTGCCAGCAGATTCACAGGGAATCAGCCCCAGCATTTT. Translation: CASRFTGNQPQHF.

The chain employs TRBV28 and TRBJ2-6, with a tentative D call TRBD1 (5 bases). Per the germline V gene, CDR1 is MDHEN and CDR2 is SYDVKM. CDR3 length equals 15 residues. Deletions cut 6 bases from V and 0 bases from J, with 9 bases between. CDR3 DNA: TGTGCCAGCAGGGGTGACAGCTCTGGGGCCAACGTCCTGACTTTC. Translated: CASRGDSSGANVLTF.

The chain is built from TRBV11-2 and TRBJ2-7; TRBD2 might be the D (7 bases). Germline V gene lookup returns CDR1 SGHAT and CDR2 FQNNGV. This CDR3 has 17 amino acids. V dropped 1 base and J dropped 5 bases, with 21 bases sitting between them. The CDR3 is CASSLGFGGAGMNEQYF. DNA for the CDR3: TGTGCCAGCAGCTTAGGATTTGGGGGGGCAGGGATGAACGAGCAGTACTTC.

The chain couples TRBV5-6 to TRBJ1-2, with TRBD1 identical over 9 bases. Trimming cost V 3 bases and J 4 bases; bases outside gene matches: 13. Per the germline V gene, CDR1 is SGHDT and CDR2 is YYEEEE. The CDR3 is 17 residues long. This CDR3 reads CASSWGTGTHPVYGYTF. CDR3 coding DNA: TGTGCCAGCAGCTGGGGGACAGGGACCCACCCCGTCTATGGCTACACCTTC.

V and J are TRBV30 and TRBJ2-5; weak D call: TRBD2 (6 bases). The germline V and J ends were trimmed by 0 bases and 4 bases, with 6 bases remaining between them. CDR1 and CDR2 from the germline V gene are GTSNPN and SVGIG (reference sequence). This CDR3 contains 12 residues. The CDR3 DNA is TGTGCCTGGAGTGTAGCGGGAGAGACCCAGTACTTC. Protein sequence: CAWSVAGETQYF.